Presented here are 11 T cell receptor beta chains from one specimen sequenced in a study of blood T cell repertoires in COVID-19. Using immunoSEQ multiplex PCR, the repertoire was profiled, and TCRdb retains in-frame clones only, with some absent. The data contain about 74,000 clones, roughly 90% of them seen just once; the ten biggest clones take up over 8%. Sequenced: peripheral blood. These receptors came from a human donor in a cohort sampled during active COVID-19.

The chain has TRBV28 and TRBJ2-7; a weak D match, TRBD1 (5 bases). V gave up 5 bases and J gave up 4 bases, with 18 bases separating them. This CDR3 contains 15 residues. Germline V gene sequence: CDR1 MDHEN, CDR2 SYDVKM. CDR3 protein: CASSPPGKGRYEQYF. The CDR3 DNA sequence: TGTGCCAGCAGTCCCCCAGGGAAGGGCAGGTACGAGCAGTACTTC.

V gene TRBV18 combines with J gene TRBJ1-1; 8 bases line up with TRBD1. The germline V gene encodes CDR1 KGHSH and CDR2 LQKENI. V lost 3 bases and J lost 4; bases outside the gene matches: 7. The CDR3 contains 15 residues. The CDR3 DNA sequence: TGTGCCAGCTCACCGACCGCACAGGGGGGCACTGAAGCTTTCTTT. Translation gives CASSPTAQGGTEAFF.

With regard to this clone: Additional DNA sequences in this sample encode the identical CDR3. This rearrangement joins TRBV30 to TRBJ2-7, with 8 nucleotides matching TRBD1. Germline-derived CDR1 and CDR2 are GTSNPN and SVGIG (reference sequence). The CDR3 sequence is 14 residues long. V lost 3 bases to trimming and J lost 2 bases; unmatched junction nucleotides: 6. CDR3 nucleotide sequence: TGTGCCTGGAGGGGGACAGGTTCGGCCTACGAGCAGTACTTC. It encodes CAWRGTGSAYEQYF.

This clone was counted once. The chain has TRBV6-2 or TRBV6-3 and TRBJ2-5; 14 bases are a match to TRBD2. Germline V lookup: CDR1 MNHEY, CDR2 SVGEGT. The CDR3 extends over 17 amino acids. With V trimmed by 6 bases and J by 3 bases, 9 bases remained unmatched. The CDR3 DNA follows: TGTGCCAGCAGCTCCATCCCGGGACTAGCGGGAGAAGAGACCCAGTACTTC. Amino acid sequence: CASSSIPGLAGEETQYF.

The rearrangement joins TRBV14 to TRBJ2-5, with D possibly TRBD2 on 6 matching bases. Trimming took 1 base from V and 5 from J, leaving 8 bases between them. This CDR3 comprises 13 residues. CDR1 and CDR2 (germline): SGHDN, FVKESK. The CDR3 region is CASSQGLGETQYF. The CDR3 region has the DNA TGTGCCAGCAGCCAAGGACTAGGGGAGACCCAGTACTTC.

The chain uses TRBV25-1 and TRBJ2-1, with D perhaps TRBD2 (5 bases). The CDR3 runs to 14 residues. V shed 2 bases and J shed 6 bases, with 11 bases lying between them. Germline V gene lookup returns CDR1 MGHDK and CDR2 SYGVNS. The CDR3 DNA is TGTGCCAGCAGTGAAGCCGGGGATATCAATGAGCAGTTCTTC. Amino acids: CASSEAGDINEQFF.

This clone was observed a handful of times. The V call is TRBV20-1, the J call TRBJ2-5; no firm D call. V was clipped by 5 bases and J by 2 bases, with 6 bases between them. The CDR3 sequence is 11 residues long. CDR1 is DFQATT, CDR2 SNEGSKA, per germline (reference sequence). The CDR3 sequence is CSAFRQETQYF. The CDR3 nucleotides read TGCAGTGCTTTCCGGCAAGAGACCCAGTACTTC.

The gene calls are TRBV18 and TRBJ2-7; 8 bases line up with TRBD1. Per germline, CDR1 KGHSH and CDR2 LQKENI. The junction had 9 bases not matched to a gene; V was cut back by 8 bases and J by 3 bases. CDR3 length: 14 amino acids. The CDR3 is CASRIGQGSYEQYF. CDR3 DNA sequence: TGTGCCAGCCGCATCGGACAGGGTAGCTACGAGCAGTACTTC.

This clone was seen once. DNA of the CDR3: TGTGCCAGCAGCTTCGCCTTCGGGGAGGGTCGAGACACTGAAGCTTTCTTT. This translates into CASSFAFGEGRDTEAFF. The chain carries TRBV7-9 and TRBJ1-1; D remains ambiguous. Trimming took off 3 bases at V and 3 bases at J, with 20 bases between the two ends. In germline, CDR1 is SEHNR, CDR2 FQNEAQ (reference sequence). The CDR3 extends over 17 amino acids. Based on the CDR3 plus reference TRBV7-9 and TRBJ1-1, the full variable domain is DTGVSQNPRHKITKRGQNVTFRCDPISEHNRLYWYRQTLGQGPEFLTYFQNEAQLEKSRLLSDRFSAERPKGSFSTLEIQRTEQGDSAMYLCASSFAFGEGRDTEAFFGQGTRLTVV.

The CDR3 region has the DNA TGTGCCAGCAGCTCCCGGACTAGCGGCACAGATACGCAGTATTTT. It specifies CASSSRTSGTDTQYF. The chain couples TRBV5-4 to TRBJ2-3; 9 bases line up with TRBD2. V shed 3 bases, J shed 1 base, and the junction held 3 bases outside the gene matches. The CDR3 runs 15 residues. CDR1 and CDR2 from the germline V gene are SGHNT and YYREEE (reference sequence).

This clone showed up just a few times. The chain employs TRBV7-9 and TRBJ2-7; TRBD1 agrees at 8 bases. Germline CDR1 SEHNR, CDR2 FQNEAQ (reference sequence). V shed 4 bases, J shed 5 bases, and the junction held 4 bases outside the gene matches. The CDR3 consists of 13 residues. Here the CDR3 reads CASSSTGEDEQYF. The CDR3 DNA reads as TGTGCCAGCAGCTCGACAGGGGAGGACGAGCAGTACTTC.